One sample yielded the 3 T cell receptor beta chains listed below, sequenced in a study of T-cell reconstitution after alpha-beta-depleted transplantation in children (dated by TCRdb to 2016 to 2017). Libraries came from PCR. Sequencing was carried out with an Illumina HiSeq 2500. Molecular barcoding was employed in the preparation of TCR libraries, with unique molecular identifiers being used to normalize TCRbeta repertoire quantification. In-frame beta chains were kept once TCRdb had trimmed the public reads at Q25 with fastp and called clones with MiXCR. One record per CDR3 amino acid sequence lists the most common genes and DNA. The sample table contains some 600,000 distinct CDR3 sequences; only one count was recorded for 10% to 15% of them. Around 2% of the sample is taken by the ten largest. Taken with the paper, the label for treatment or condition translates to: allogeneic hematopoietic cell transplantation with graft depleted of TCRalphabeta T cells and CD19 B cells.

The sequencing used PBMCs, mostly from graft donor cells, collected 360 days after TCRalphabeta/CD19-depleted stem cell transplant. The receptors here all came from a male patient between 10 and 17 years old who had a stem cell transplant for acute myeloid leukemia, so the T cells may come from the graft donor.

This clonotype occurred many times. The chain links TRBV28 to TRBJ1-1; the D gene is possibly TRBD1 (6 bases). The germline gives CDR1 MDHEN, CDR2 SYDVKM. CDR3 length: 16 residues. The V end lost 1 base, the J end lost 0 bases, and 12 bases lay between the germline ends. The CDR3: CASSLLGGGVNTEAFF. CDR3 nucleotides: TGTGCCAGCAGTTTATTAGGAGGGGGGGTGAACACTGAAGCTTTCTTT.

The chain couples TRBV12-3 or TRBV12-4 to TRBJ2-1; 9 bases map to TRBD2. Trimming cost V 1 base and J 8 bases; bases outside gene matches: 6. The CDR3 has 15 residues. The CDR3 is CASSLGASGNHEQFF. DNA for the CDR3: TGTGCCAGCAGTTTAGGAGCTAGCGGGAATCATGAGCAGTTCTTC.

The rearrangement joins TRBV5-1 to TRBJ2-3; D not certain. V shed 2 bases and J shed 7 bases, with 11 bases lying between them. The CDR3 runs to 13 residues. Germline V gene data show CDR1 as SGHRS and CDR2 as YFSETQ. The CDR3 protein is CASSLGSSYTQYF. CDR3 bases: TGCGCCAGCAGCTTAGGATCTTCCTATACGCAGTATTTT.